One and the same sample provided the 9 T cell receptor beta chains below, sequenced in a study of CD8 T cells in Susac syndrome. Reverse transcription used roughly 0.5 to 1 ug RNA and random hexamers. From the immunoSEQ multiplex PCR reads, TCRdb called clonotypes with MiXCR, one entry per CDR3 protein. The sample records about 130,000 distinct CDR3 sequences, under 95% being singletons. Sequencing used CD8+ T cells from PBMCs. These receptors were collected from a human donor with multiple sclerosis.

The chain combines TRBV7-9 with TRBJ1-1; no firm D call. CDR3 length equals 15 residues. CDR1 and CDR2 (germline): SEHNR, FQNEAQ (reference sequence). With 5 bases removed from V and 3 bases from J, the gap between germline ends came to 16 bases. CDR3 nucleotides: TGTGCCAGCAGCCCCCCCGCCGGGAAATACACTGAAGCTTTCTTT. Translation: CASSPPAGKYTEAFF.

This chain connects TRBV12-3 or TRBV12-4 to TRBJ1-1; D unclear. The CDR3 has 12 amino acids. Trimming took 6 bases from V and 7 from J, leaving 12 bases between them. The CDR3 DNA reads TGTGCCAGCAGCTCCTCGCCCAGTGAAGCTTTCTTT. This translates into CASSSSPSEAFF.

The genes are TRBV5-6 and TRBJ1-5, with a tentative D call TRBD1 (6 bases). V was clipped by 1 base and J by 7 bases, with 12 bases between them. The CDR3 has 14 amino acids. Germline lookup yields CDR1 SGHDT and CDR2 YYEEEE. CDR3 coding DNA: TGTGCCAGCAGCTTGTTGCAGGGGATACAGCCCCAGCATTTT. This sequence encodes CASSLLQGIQPQHF.

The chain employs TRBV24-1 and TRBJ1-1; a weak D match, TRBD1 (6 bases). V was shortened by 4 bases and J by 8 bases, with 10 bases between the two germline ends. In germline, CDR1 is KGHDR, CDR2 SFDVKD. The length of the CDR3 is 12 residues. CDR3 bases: TGTGCCACCAGTGACCCCACAGGGGAAGCTTTCTTT. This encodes CATSDPTGEAFF.

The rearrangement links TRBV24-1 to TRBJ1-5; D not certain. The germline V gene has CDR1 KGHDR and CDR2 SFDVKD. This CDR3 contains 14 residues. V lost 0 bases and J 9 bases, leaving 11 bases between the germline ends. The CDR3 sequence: CATSDLWGNGPQHF. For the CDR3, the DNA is TGTGCCACCAGTGATTTGTGGGGAAACGGGCCCCAGCATTTT.

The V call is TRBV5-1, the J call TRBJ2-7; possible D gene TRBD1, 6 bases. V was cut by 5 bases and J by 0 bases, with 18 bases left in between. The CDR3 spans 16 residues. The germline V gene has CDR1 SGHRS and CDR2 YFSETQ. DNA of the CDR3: TGCGCCAGCAGAGTAAGCGCAGGGGCCAGCTCCTACGAGCAGTACTTC. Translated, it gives CASRVSAGASSYEQYF.

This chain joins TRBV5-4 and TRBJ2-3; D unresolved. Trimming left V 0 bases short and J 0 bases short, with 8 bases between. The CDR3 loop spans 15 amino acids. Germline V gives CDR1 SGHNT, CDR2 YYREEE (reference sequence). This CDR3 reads CASSLASESTDTQYF. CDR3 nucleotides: TGTGCCAGCAGCTTGGCCAGCGAGAGCACAGATACGCAGTATTTT.

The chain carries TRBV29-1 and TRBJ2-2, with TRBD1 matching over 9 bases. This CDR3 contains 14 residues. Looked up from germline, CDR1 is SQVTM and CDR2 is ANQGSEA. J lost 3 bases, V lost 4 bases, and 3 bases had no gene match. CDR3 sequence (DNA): TGCAGCGTTGGGGGGACAGGGTACACCGGGGAGCTGTTTTTT. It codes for CSVGGTGYTGELFF.

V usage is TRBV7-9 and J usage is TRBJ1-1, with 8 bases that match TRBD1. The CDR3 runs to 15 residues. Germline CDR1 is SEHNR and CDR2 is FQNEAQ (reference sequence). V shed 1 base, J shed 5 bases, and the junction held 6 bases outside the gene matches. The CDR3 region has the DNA TGTGCCAGCAGCTTAGTATCCAGGGGGCGAACTGAAGCTTTCTTT. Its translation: CASSLVSRGRTEAFF.